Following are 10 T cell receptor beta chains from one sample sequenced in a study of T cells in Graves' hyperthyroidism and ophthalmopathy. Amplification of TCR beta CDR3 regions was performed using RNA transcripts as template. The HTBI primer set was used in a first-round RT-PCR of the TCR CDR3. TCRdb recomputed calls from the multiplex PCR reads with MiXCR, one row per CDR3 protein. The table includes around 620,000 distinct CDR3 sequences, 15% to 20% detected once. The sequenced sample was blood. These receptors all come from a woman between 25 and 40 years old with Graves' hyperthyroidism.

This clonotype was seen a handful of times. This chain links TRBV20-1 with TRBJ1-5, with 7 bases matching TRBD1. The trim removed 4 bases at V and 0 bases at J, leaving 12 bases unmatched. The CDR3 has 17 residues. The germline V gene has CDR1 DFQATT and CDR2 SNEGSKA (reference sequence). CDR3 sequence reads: CSAIGQEAQYSNQPQHF. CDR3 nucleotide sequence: TGCAGTGCTATAGGACAGGAGGCCCAATATAGCAATCAGCCCCAGCATTTT.

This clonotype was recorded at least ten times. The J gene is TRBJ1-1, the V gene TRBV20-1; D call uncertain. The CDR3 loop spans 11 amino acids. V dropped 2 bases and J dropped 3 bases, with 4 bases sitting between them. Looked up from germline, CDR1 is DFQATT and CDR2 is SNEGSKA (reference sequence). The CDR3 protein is CSARWYTEAFF. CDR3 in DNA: TGCAGTGCTAGATGGTACACTGAAGCTTTCTTT.

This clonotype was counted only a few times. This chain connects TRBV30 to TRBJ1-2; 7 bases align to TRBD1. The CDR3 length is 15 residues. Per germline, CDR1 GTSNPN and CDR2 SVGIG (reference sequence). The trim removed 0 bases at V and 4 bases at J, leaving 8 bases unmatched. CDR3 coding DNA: TGTGCCTGGAGTGTTGGGGACAGACCCCTCTATGGCTACACCTTC. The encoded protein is CAWSVGDRPLYGYTF.

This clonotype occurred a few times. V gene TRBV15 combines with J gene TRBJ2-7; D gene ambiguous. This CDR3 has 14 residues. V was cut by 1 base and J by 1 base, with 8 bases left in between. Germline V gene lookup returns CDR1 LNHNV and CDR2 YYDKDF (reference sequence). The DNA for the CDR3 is TGTGCCACCAGCAGAGTGGGTTCTTCCTACGAGCAGTACTTC. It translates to CATSRVGSSYEQYF.

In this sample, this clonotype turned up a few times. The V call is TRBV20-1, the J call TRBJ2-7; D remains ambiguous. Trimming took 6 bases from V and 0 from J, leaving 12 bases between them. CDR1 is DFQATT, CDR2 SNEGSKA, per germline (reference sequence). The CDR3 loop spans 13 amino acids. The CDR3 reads CSATHRSSYEQYF. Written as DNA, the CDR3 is TGCAGTGCAACCCACCGGAGCTCCTACGAGCAGTACTTC.

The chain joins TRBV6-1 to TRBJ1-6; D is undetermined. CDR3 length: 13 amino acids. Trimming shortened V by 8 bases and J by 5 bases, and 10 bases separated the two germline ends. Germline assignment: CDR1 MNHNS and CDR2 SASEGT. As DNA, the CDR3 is TGTGCCAGCCTCTATATGGATAATTCACCCCTCCACTTT. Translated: CASLYMDNSPLHF.

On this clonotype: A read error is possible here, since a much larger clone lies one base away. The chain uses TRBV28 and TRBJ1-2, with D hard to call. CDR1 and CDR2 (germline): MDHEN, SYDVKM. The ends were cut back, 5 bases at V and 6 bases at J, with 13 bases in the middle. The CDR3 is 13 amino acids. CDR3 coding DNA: TGTGCCAGCAGTCGGGTAGGGAGAGATGGCTACACCTTC. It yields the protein CASSRVGRDGYTF.

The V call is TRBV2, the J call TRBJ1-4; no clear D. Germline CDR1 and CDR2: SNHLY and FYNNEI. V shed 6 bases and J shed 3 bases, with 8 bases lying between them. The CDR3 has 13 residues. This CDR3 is CASRGIANEKLFF. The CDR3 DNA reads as TGTGCCAGCAGGGGGATAGCTAATGAAAAACTGTTTTTT.

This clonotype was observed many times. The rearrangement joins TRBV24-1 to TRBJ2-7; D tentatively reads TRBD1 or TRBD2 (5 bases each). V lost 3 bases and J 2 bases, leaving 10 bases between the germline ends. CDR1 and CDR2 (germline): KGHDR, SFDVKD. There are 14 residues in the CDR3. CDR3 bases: TGTGCCACCAGTGATGGGGGAAAGACCTACGAGCAGTACTTC. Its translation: CATSDGGKTYEQYF.

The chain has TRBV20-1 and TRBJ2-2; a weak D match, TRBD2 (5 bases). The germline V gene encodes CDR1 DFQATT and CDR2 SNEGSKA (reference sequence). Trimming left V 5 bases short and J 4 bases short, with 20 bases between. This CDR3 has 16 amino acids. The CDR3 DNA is TGCAGTGCTCCCTTCAGGAGGAGAGGTGGCACCGGGGAGCTGTTTTTT. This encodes CSAPFRRRGGTGELFF.